The 30 T cell receptor beta chains below were found in one sample sequenced in a study of a mutant IDH1 vaccine in newly diagnosed glioma. The antigens these receptors bind are not known. The sample's time point: week 11, during vaccination. Vaccination comprised doses that each held 300 ug of mutant IDH1 20-mer peptide, plus topical imiquimod. Repertoires were generated with immunoSEQ multiplex PCR, while TCRdb's copy carries only in-frame clones and drops some. This table holds roughly 62,000 clones, 89% found once. Sequences were derived from PBMCs, sampled from a glioma patient whose treatment included an IDH1 peptide vaccine. The receptors come from a man aged 35 to 55 with glioma.

The chain couples TRBV19 to TRBJ2-7, with 7 bases lining up with TRBD1. This CDR3 has 13 residues. Germline V gene lookup returns CDR1 LNHDA and CDR2 SQIVND (reference sequence). V shed 6 bases, J shed 6 bases, and the junction held 8 bases outside the gene matches. Here the CDR3 DNA reads TGTGCCAGTAGGAGACAGGGAGAGAGCGAGCAGTACTTC. It is translated as CASRRQGESEQYF.

V gene TRBV19 combines with J gene TRBJ2-7; the D gene is possibly TRBD2 (5 bases). The CDR3 is 13 amino acids. The germline gives CDR1 LNHDA, CDR2 SQIVND (reference sequence). The V end lost 7 bases, the J end lost 3 bases, and 13 bases lay between the germline ends. CDR3 protein: CASKAESSYEQYF. Written as DNA, the CDR3 is TGTGCCAGTAAAGCGGAGTCAAGCTACGAGCAGTACTTC.

A single count supports this clone. The gene calls are TRBV10-3 and TRBJ2-1; TRBD2 is a possible D gene (6 bases). Germline CDR1 ENHRY, CDR2 SYGVKD. V lost 0 bases and J 0 bases, leaving 6 bases between the germline ends. The CDR3 spans 15 residues. Written as DNA, the CDR3 is TGTGCCATCAGTGAGTCTAGCGGCTCCTACAATGAGCAGTTCTTC. Translated, it gives CAISESSGSYNEQFF.

This chain connects TRBV11-2 to TRBJ2-2; D gene unclear. The germline V gene encodes CDR1 SGHAT and CDR2 FQNNGV. This CDR3 comprises 14 residues. The V end lost 3 bases, the J end lost 0 bases, and 5 bases lay between the germline ends. CDR3 protein: CASSFRSNTGELFF. The CDR3 bases are TGTGCCAGCAGCTTCCGGTCGAACACCGGGGAGCTGTTTTTT.

The gene calls are TRBV5-1 and TRBJ2-2; D gene unclear. Germline CDR1 is SGHRS and CDR2 is YFSETQ. Trimming took off 4 bases at V and 2 bases at J, with 12 bases between the two ends. The length of the CDR3 is 15 residues. The CDR3 spells CASSIGPANTGELFF. In nucleotides, the CDR3 is TGCGCCAGCAGCATAGGTCCGGCTAACACCGGGGAGCTGTTTTTT.

The chain has TRBV28 and TRBJ2-3; D might be TRBD1 or TRBD2, each matching 6 bases. The germline V and J ends were trimmed by 4 bases and 7 bases, with 15 bases remaining between them. Germline CDR1 reads MDHEN; CDR2 reads SYDVKM. The CDR3 loop spans 14 amino acids. The CDR3 reads CASSSSGAPHTQYF. CDR3 DNA: TGTGCCAGCAGTTCCTCGGGGGCCCCTCATACGCAGTATTTT.

The chain's CDR3 is CASGPGEWQQETQYF. In DNA form, the CDR3 reads TGCGCCAGCGGTCCAGGGGAATGGCAACAAGAGACCCAGTACTTC. The chain couples TRBV10-2 to TRBJ2-5; a weak D match, TRBD1 (6 bases). The V end lost 8 bases, the J end lost 2 bases, and 18 bases lay between the germline ends. Per germline, CDR1 WSHSY and CDR2 SAAADI. This CDR3 has 15 amino acids.

The rearrangement uses TRBV4-3 and TRBJ2-7, with D possibly matching TRBD1 (5 bases). Germline V gene data show CDR1 as LGHNA and CDR2 as YSLEER. This CDR3 is built from 15 residues. Trimming took off 0 bases at V and 4 bases at J, with 13 bases between the two ends. This CDR3 is CASSQDTKGLYEQYF. CDR3 nucleotides: TGCGCCAGCAGCCAAGATACGAAGGGGTTGTACGAGCAGTACTTC.

The chain combines TRBV9 with TRBJ2-1; 13 positions agree with TRBD2. The trim removed 4 bases at V and 7 bases at J, leaving 14 bases unmatched. CDR1 is SGDLS, CDR2 YYNGEE, per germline. The length of the CDR3 is 18 residues. The CDR3 bases are TGTGCCAGCAGCCCTGGGACTAGCGGGAACCCGCGTTGGAATGAGCAGTTCTTC. Translated, it gives CASSPGTSGNPRWNEQFF.

The chain recombines TRBV19 with TRBJ2-3, with 8 bases lining up with TRBD1. The V gene end was trimmed by 9 bases and the J gene end by 0 bases; junction bases not matched to a gene: 14. CDR1 is LNHDA and CDR2 is SQIVND in the germline V gene (reference sequence). The CDR3 covers 17 residues. The CDR3, as DNA: TGTGCCAGCGCCCTCGGACAGGGCGTTACGAGCACAGATACGCAGTATTTT. This codes for CASALGQGVTSTDTQYF.

A word on this clone: The junction does not match germline at one end; this may be a read error. The genes are TRBV29-1 and TRBJ2-1; no clear D. Germline CDR1 SQVTM, CDR2 ANQGSEA. The length of the CDR3 is 10 residues. The CDR3 DNA reads as TGCAGCGTTGTCTACGATGAGCAGTTCTTC. Translating it yields CSVVYDEQFF.

The chain uses TRBV15 and TRBJ1-2; TRBD1 is a possible D gene (6 bases). The V end lost 0 bases, the J end lost 4 bases, and 15 bases lay between the germline ends. Germline-derived CDR1 and CDR2 are LNHNV and YYDKDF (reference sequence). The CDR3 sequence is 16 residues long. CDR3 residues: CATSRDKTGNSYGYTF. CDR3 DNA sequence: TGTGCCACCAGCAGAGATAAAACAGGGAACAGCTATGGCTACACCTTC.

In this sample, this clone turned up a few times. The chain carries TRBV5-1 and TRBJ2-2; 7 bases agree with TRBD1. The V gene's germline CDR1 is SGHRS and CDR2 YFSETQ. Trimming at V came to 1 base and at J to 3 bases, leaving 6 bases not matched to a gene. The CDR3 extends over 16 amino acids. The CDR3 DNA follows: TGCGCCAGCAGCTTGTGGGGTCAGGGGGACACCGGGGAGCTGTTTTTT. Its translation: CASSLWGQGDTGELFF.

This chain links TRBV27 with TRBJ2-3, with unresolved D. Germline CDR1 MNHEY, CDR2 SMNVEV (reference sequence). There are 13 residues in the CDR3. Trimming cost V 5 bases and J 2 bases, with 8 bases left between them. The CDR3 DNA sequence: TGTGCCAGCAGTCGACGGCACACAGATACGCAGTATTTT. Amino acids: CASSRRHTDTQYF.

The V call is TRBV29-1, the J call TRBJ1-2, with D possibly being TRBD1 (5 bases). V lost 7 bases, J lost 1 base, and 10 bases lay in between. This CDR3 is built from 12 residues. Germline CDR1 and CDR2: SQVTM and ANQGSEA. CDR3 sequence reads: CSGLTVNYGYTF. CDR3 bases: TGCAGCGGCCTGACAGTTAACTATGGCTACACCTTC. Drawing the rest from reference TRBV29-1 and TRBJ1-2, the complete variable domain is SAVISQKPSRDICQRGTSLTIQCQVDSQVTMMFWYRQQPGQSLTLIATANQGSEATYESGFVIDKFPISRPNLTFSTLTVSNMSPEDSSIYLCSGLTVNYGYTFGSGTRLTVV.

The chain employs TRBV29-1 and TRBJ1-2, with D unresolved. The V and J ends lost 4 bases and 2 bases respectively, with 14 bases between them. The V gene's germline CDR1 is SQVTM and CDR2 ANQGSEA. The CDR3 runs 14 residues. The CDR3 DNA reads TGCAGCGTTGTGGGGAGCAGCCTAAACTATGGCTACACCTTC. It yields the protein CSVVGSSLNYGYTF.

This sequence joins TRBV27 and TRBJ2-7; D is possibly TRBD1 or TRBD2 (5 bases each). Trimming took off 3 bases at V and 3 bases at J, with 9 bases between the two ends. The CDR3 is 13 residues long. Germline V lookup: CDR1 MNHEY, CDR2 SMNVEV (reference sequence). The CDR3, as DNA: TGTGCCAGCAGTTTTGATGGGGGCTACGAGCAGTACTTC. This gives the protein CASSFDGGYEQYF.

V and J are TRBV5-4 and TRBJ1-1, with 7 positions matching TRBD1. V shed 0 bases, J shed 1 base, and the junction held 3 bases outside the gene matches. CDR1 and CDR2 from the germline V gene are SGHNT and YYREEE (reference sequence). The CDR3 contains 15 residues. The CDR3 DNA reads TGTGCCAGCAGCTTGGTACAGGGGCCGAACACTGAAGCTTTCTTT. It is translated as CASSLVQGPNTEAFF.

This rearrangement joins TRBV14 to TRBJ1-3; D call uncertain. In germline, CDR1 is SGHDN, CDR2 FVKESK. The CDR3 spans 12 residues. Trimming stripped 5 bases from V and 6 bases from J, with 8 bases between. CDR3 loop: CASSNNLNTIYF. The CDR3 nucleotides are TGTGCCAGCAGCAACAACCTAAACACCATATATTTT.

This sequence joins TRBV11-2 and TRBJ2-1, with 9 positions matching TRBD1. CDR3 length: 14 amino acids. Germline values: CDR1 SGHAT, CDR2 FQNNGV. Unmatched junction bases numbered 6, after V lost 5 bases and J lost 7 bases. The CDR3 DNA reads TGTGCCAGCAGCCTTTGGGACAGGGAGAATGAGCAGTTCTTC. It translates to CASSLWDRENEQFF.

The chain has TRBV9 and TRBJ2-5, with a possible D match to TRBD2 (5 bases). This CDR3 is 14 amino acids long. The germline V gene encodes CDR1 SGDLS and CDR2 YYNGEE. V lost 3 bases and J 9 bases, leaving 18 bases between the germline ends. The CDR3 region has the DNA TGTGCCAGCAGCGGAGCCGGACGCCTCGGGGCCCAGTACTTC. It yields the protein CASSGAGRLGAQYF.

This clone showed up just once. The chain couples TRBV7-9 to TRBJ1-2; D not certain. The CDR3 is made up of 14 amino acids. Germline values: CDR1 SEHNR, CDR2 FQNEAQ (reference sequence). Deletions cut 0 bases from V and 1 base from J, with 6 bases between. For the CDR3, the DNA is TGTGCCAGCAGCTTAGCCCACAATAACTATGGCTACACCTTC. Residues: CASSLAHNNYGYTF.

The rearrangement uses TRBV30 and TRBJ1-1; 8 positions agree with TRBD1. J was trimmed by 8 bases and V by 4 bases; bases with no gene match: 9. This CDR3 is 13 amino acids long. Germline CDR1 and CDR2: GTSNPN and SVGIG (reference sequence). CDR3 coding DNA: TGTGCCTGGACCCGAAACAGGGGGACAGAAGCTTTCTTT. It yields the protein CAWTRNRGTEAFF.

Concerning this clone: An end of the junction differs from the germline gene, which may be a read error. The chain recombines TRBV19 with TRBJ1-4; TRBD1 matches at 9 bases. From germline, CDR1 is LNHDA and CDR2 SQIVND (reference sequence). This CDR3 region has 14 residues. In DNA form, the CDR3 reads TGTGCCGGTAGTATGGGACAGGGAGACGAAAAACTGTTTTTT. Amino acids: CAGSMGQGDEKLFF.

The V call is TRBV7-9, the J call TRBJ1-2; D might be TRBD1 (5 bases). CDR3 size: 14 residues. V lost 0 bases and J lost 7, with 12 bases in between. Germline V gene lookup returns CDR1 SEHNR and CDR2 FQNEAQ (reference sequence). The CDR3 coding sequence is TGTGCCAGCAGCTTAGCGATCCAGGGAGGTGGCTACACCTTC. Its translation: CASSLAIQGGGYTF.

This rearrangement joins TRBV7-2 to TRBJ1-4; TRBD1 is a possible D gene (5 bases). Germline V gene sequence: CDR1 SGHTA, CDR2 FQGNSA. Trimming shortened V by 1 base and J by 5 bases, and 8 bases separated the two germline ends. This CDR3 contains 14 residues. The CDR3 loop reads CASSLGGMNEKLFF. In DNA form, the CDR3 reads TGTGCCAGCAGCTTAGGGGGGATGAATGAAAAACTGTTTTTT. Variable domain in full (rest from reference TRBV7-2 and TRBJ1-4): GAGVSQSPSNKVTEKGKDVELRCDPISGHTALYWYRQSLGQGLEFLIYFQGNSAPDKSGLPSDRFSAERTGGSVSTLTIQRTQQEDSAVYLCASSLGGMNEKLFFGSGTQLSVL.

This chain connects TRBV19 to TRBJ1-2; no clear D. V lost 7 bases and J lost 0, with 15 bases in between. The CDR3 is 15 amino acids. The germline V gene has CDR1 LNHDA and CDR2 SQIVND (reference sequence). DNA for the CDR3: TGTGCCAGTAACCCCCTGGGAGGGACTAACTATGGCTACACCTTC. This codes for CASNPLGGTNYGYTF.

The chain employs TRBV7-8 and TRBJ2-1; TRBD2 might be the D (6 bases). Trimming removed 3 bases from V and 15 bases from J, with 18 bases in between. Per germline, CDR1 SGHVS and CDR2 FQNEAQ. The CDR3 sequence is 13 residues long. This CDR3 reads CASSLETRLRMFF. CDR3 DNA sequence: TGTGCCAGCAGCTTGGAGACTAGGCTGAGGATGTTCTTC.

The chain has TRBV5-6 and TRBJ1-4, with D hard to call. CDR1 and CDR2 (germline): SGHDT, YYEEEE. The CDR3 contains 13 residues. V shed 0 bases and J shed 8 bases, with 8 bases lying between them. The CDR3 here is CASSLGAGEKLFF. CDR3 sequence (DNA): TGTGCCAGCAGCTTGGGGGCTGGGGAAAAACTGTTTTTT.

The rearrangement uses TRBV6-1 and TRBJ2-5; 8 nucleotides line up with TRBD1. The CDR3 consists of 16 residues. V lost 3 bases to trimming and J lost 4 bases; unmatched junction nucleotides: 10. CDR1 MNHNS and CDR2 SASEGT come from the germline V gene. CDR3: CASSDAANTGGETQYF. CDR3 sequence (DNA): TGTGCCAGCAGTGACGCGGCCAACACAGGGGGAGAGACCCAGTACTTC.